These 9 T cell receptor beta chains came from one sample sequenced in a study of regulatory T cells in long-lasting Graves disease. Arm-PCR with iRepertoire HTBI primers amplified the CDR3 regions for these TCR beta libraries. In TCRdb, the multiplex PCR reads were re-called with MiXCR into one record per CDR3 protein. Seen here are 240,000 or so distinct CDR3 sequences, roughly a fifth observed once, and the top ten hold around 14%. Specified time point: newly diagnosed GD, antithyroid drugs for less than 3 months. From RNA extracted from PBMCs, the TCR library was made. The material was peripheral blood mononuclear cells (PBMCs), obtained at new diagnosis, from a patient treated with antithyroid drugs. These receptors were obtained from a female donor with Graves disease.

This clonotype was counted many times. V usage is TRBV20-1 and J usage is TRBJ1-5; maybe TRBD1 (6 bases). The CDR3 contains 13 residues. Germline CDR1 DFQATT, CDR2 SNEGSKA (reference sequence). With 6 bases removed from V and 2 bases from J, the gap between germline ends came to 11 bases. The CDR3 protein is CSANTGRNQPQHF. CDR3 DNA: TGCAGTGCCAACACAGGGCGCAATCAGCCCCAGCATTTT.

This clonotype has a count of ten or more. CDR3 sequence: CASGHRVQETQYF. The CDR3, as DNA: TGTGCCAGCGGACACAGGGTACAAGAGACCCAGTACTTC. The chain joins TRBV3-2 to TRBJ2-5; the D call of TRBD1 is as the table states it, not checked on the DNA. TRBV3-2 is recorded as a pseudogene. CDR3 length: 13 amino acids.

A remark on this clonotype: With only one base between it and a far larger clone, this is likely a read error. The V gene is TRBV11-3, the J gene TRBJ1-1; 9 bases align to TRBD1. The V gene's germline CDR1 is SGHNT and CDR2 YENEEA. The CDR3 has 15 residues. V lost 5 bases to trimming and J lost 4 bases; unmatched junction nucleotides: 8. This chain's CDR3 is CASSPGQGLSTEAFF. CDR3 coding DNA: TGTGCCAGCAGCCCGGGACAGGGTCTGAGCACTGAAGCTTTCTTT.

The sample holds many counts of this clonotype. CDR3 nucleotides: TGTGCCAGCAGCCGCCGGCTAGCGGGAGGGCTAGATGAGCAGTTCTTC. This codes for CASSRRLAGGLDEQFF. The chain links TRBV11-2 to TRBJ2-1; 12 nucleotides line up with TRBD2. V shed 5 bases and J 8 bases; nucleotides not matched to a gene: 10. Per the germline V gene, CDR1 is SGHAT and CDR2 is FQNNGV. This CDR3 region has 16 residues.

This clonotype was seen ten or more times. V usage is TRBV5-5 and J usage is TRBJ2-7; TRBD1 aligns across 10 bases. CDR3 length: 16 amino acids. After removal of 4 bases from V and 6 bases from J, the junction contained 13 bases not matched to a gene. Germline V lookup: CDR1 SGHKS, CDR2 YYEKEE (reference sequence). The CDR3 here is CASSIRPGQGSAEQYF. The DNA of the CDR3 is TGTGCCAGCAGCATCCGACCGGGACAGGGGAGTGCCGAGCAGTACTTC.

With regard to this clonotype: Since a much larger clone is just one base distant, this may be a read error. The chain has TRBV6-5 and TRBJ2-1; possibly TRBD2 for D (6 bases). The V gene's germline CDR1 is MNHEY and CDR2 SVGAGI. V lost 4 bases and J 10 bases, leaving 20 bases between the germline ends. This CDR3 contains 15 residues. This CDR3 reads CASSFNAGGSYEQFF. In DNA form, the CDR3 reads TGTGCCAGCAGTTTTAACGCCGGGGGTTCCTACGAGCAGTTCTTC.

This clonotype was seen at least ten times. The chain joins TRBV2 to TRBJ1-5; D is undetermined. The CDR3 length is 15 residues. Germline CDR1 SNHLY, CDR2 FYNNEI. Trimming took off 2 bases at V and 4 bases at J, with 12 bases between the two ends. The DNA for the CDR3 is TGTGCCAGCAGTGAACAGTGGCAGATAAATCAGCCCCAGCATTTT. Amino acid sequence: CASSEQWQINQPQHF.

This clonotype appeared many times. In DNA form, the CDR3 reads TGTGCCAGCAGTTACGGGACTAGCGTGAGTGAGCAGTTCTTC. Translating it yields CASSYGTSVSEQFF. The rearrangement links TRBV6-2 or TRBV6-3 to TRBJ2-1; 10 positions match TRBD2. J gave up 9 bases and V 2 bases, and 4 bases lay outside the gene matches. The CDR3 is made up of 14 amino acids. CDR1 and CDR2 (germline): MNHEY, SVGEGT.

The J gene is TRBJ1-1, the V gene TRBV19, with D maybe TRBD1 (5 bases). The germline gives CDR1 LNHDA, CDR2 SQIVND (reference sequence). This CDR3 is 14 amino acids long. V lost 4 bases to trimming and J lost 0 bases, with 9 bases between them. The CDR3 DNA sequence: TGTGCCAGTAGTACAGGGCTAATGAACACTGAAGCTTTCTTT. Its protein product is CASSTGLMNTEAFF.